The 11 T cell receptor beta chains below were found in one sample sequenced in a study of beta chain features in type 1 diabetes. Investigators reverse transcribed all isolated RNA, so they sequenced expressed TCRB transcripts. Produced via immunoSEQ multiplex PCR; TCRdb's table is partial and in-frame only. The data show roughly 400,000 clones, with about 14% seen just once and under 0.04% held by the top ten. Sequencing input: naive CD4+ T cells from blood. The receptors here all came from a man aged 30 to 45 in good health.

The rearrangement joins TRBV20-1 to TRBJ2-1; unclear D gene. Trimming took 2 bases from V and 8 from J, leaving 7 bases between them. The length of the CDR3 is 11 residues. CDR1 DFQATT and CDR2 SNEGSKA come from the germline V gene (reference sequence). The CDR3 nucleotides read TGCAGTGCTAGAAATAGGGATGAGCAGTTCTTC. This sequence encodes CSARNRDEQFF.

This clone occurred a few times. This chain connects TRBV27 to TRBJ2-7; D unresolved. The CDR3 runs to 15 residues. V was trimmed by 2 bases and J by 6 bases, leaving 17 bases between them. Germline CDR1 MNHEY, CDR2 SMNVEV (reference sequence). CDR3 residues: CASSLRLAGVSEQYF. CDR3 in DNA: TGTGCCAGCAGTTTAAGGTTAGCTGGTGTCTCCGAGCAGTACTTC.

This clone was seen more than once but under ten times. The V gene is TRBV2, the J gene TRBJ2-1, with TRBD2 matching 9 bases. V trimming: 5 bases; J trimming: 5 bases; junction bases outside the gene matches: 7. Germline CDR1 is SNHLY and CDR2 is FYNNEI. The CDR3 totals 15 residues. Here the CDR3 DNA reads TGTGCCAGCAGTTTAAGCGGGGGGATAAACAATGAGCAGTTCTTC. Translation gives CASSLSGGINNEQFF.

This clone was observed a few times. The chain is built from TRBV7-2 and TRBJ2-3, with a weak D call TRBD1 (6 bases). V gave up 6 bases and J gave up 0 bases, with 13 bases separating them. The CDR3 has 15 residues. Germline CDR1 SGHTA, CDR2 FQGNSA. CDR3 DNA sequence: TGTGCCAGCAGTCTAGGGGGTGCTAGCACAGATACGCAGTATTTT. Its protein is CASSLGGASTDTQYF.

There are a few counts of this clone. The chain combines TRBV7-2 with TRBJ2-2; 7 nucleotides match TRBD2. Germline-derived CDR1 and CDR2 are SGHTA and FQGNSA. V dropped 3 bases and J dropped 7; count of bases not matched to a gene: 2. This CDR3 region has 13 residues. CDR3 sequence (DNA): TGTGCCAGCAGCTTTACTAGCGACGGGGAGCTGTTTTTT. It codes for CASSFTSDGELFF.

V and J are TRBV7-8 and TRBJ2-3, with D perhaps given as TRBD1 or TRBD2 (5 bases each). The germline CDR1 and CDR2 sequences are SGHVS and FQNEAQ. Trimming removed 5 bases from V and 8 bases from J, with 17 bases in between. The CDR3 runs to 14 residues. CDR3 DNA: TGTGCCAGCAGCCTCGGGGACGCAAGGCGTACGCAGTATTTT. Its translation: CASSLGDARRTQYF.

The chain recombines TRBV14 with TRBJ2-3; D perhaps matches TRBD1 (6 bases). Germline values: CDR1 SGHDN, CDR2 FVKESK. The CDR3 runs 13 residues. The ends were cut back, 2 bases at V and 6 bases at J, with 9 bases in the middle. The CDR3 nucleotides are TGTGCCAGCAGCCAAACAGGGCCCGATACGCAGTATTTT. As protein: CASSQTGPDTQYF.

With respect to this clone: Other nucleotide sequences from this sample produce the same CDR3. This chain connects TRBV15 to TRBJ2-2; D is unresolved. V lost 0 bases and J 4 bases, leaving 3 bases between the germline ends. The CDR3 runs to 13 residues. Germline V CDR1 and CDR2: LNHNV, YYDKDF (reference sequence). In DNA form, the CDR3 reads TGTGCCACCAGCAGAGATCCCACCGGGGAGCTGTTTTTT. Translated, it gives CATSRDPTGELFF.

This sequence joins TRBV9 and TRBJ2-5, with 9 bases that match TRBD2. V dropped 4 bases and J dropped 0; count of bases not matched to a gene: 4. Looked up from germline, CDR1 is SGDLS and CDR2 is YYNGEE. The CDR3 loop spans 15 amino acids. Here the CDR3 reads CASSPTSGYQETQYF. The CDR3 DNA reads as TGTGCCAGCAGCCCGACTAGCGGCTACCAAGAGACCCAGTACTTC.

V is TRBV7-9 and J is TRBJ1-1, with 10 bases lining up with TRBD1. The CDR3 is made up of 15 amino acids. The germline V gene encodes CDR1 SEHNR and CDR2 FQNEAQ (reference sequence). Unmatched junction bases numbered 3, after V lost 4 bases and J lost 1 base. The CDR3 reads CASSYGDRGNTEAFF. CDR3 nucleotide sequence: TGTGCCAGCAGCTATGGGGACAGGGGGAACACTGAAGCTTTCTTT.

The rearrangement uses TRBV5-4 and TRBJ1-2; 7 bases are a match to TRBD1. Trimming took 0 bases from V and 6 from J; bases not matched to a gene: 8. Germline loops: CDR1 SGHNT, CDR2 YYREEE (reference sequence). CDR3 length equals 15 residues. CDR3 DNA sequence: TGTGCCAGCAGCTTGGCCGTGACAGGGCCTCATGGCTACACCTTC. Its translation: CASSLAVTGPHGYTF.